The clone carrying this T cell receptor (beta chain) was seen more than once but under ten times. Antigen unknown. This sample is drawn from a study of identical twins. Study results and limitations: Sharing of beta out-of-frame sequences by twins showed a weaker excess.

Template switching supplied a universal primer site; unique molecular identifiers were carried on the cDNA. MiXCR, applied by TCRdb to the 5' RACE reads, yields one record per CDR3 protein. The sample yields about 890,000 distinct CDR3 sequences, 10% to 15% seen once. The germline V and J ends were trimmed by 4 bases and 3 bases, with 10 bases remaining between them. CDR3 size: 13 residues. These same records also appear under a second study, on yellow fever vaccine responses in identical twins. That report notes: Among the twins, the vaccine T cell response reportedly seemed partly convergent and partly personalized.

The sequencing sample was made of PBMCs. The clonotype comes from a woman under 30 in good health. The genes are TRBV12-3 or TRBV12-4 and TRBJ2-7; TRBD2 is a possible D gene (5 bases). The CDR3 DNA reads TGTGCCAGCAGTTCGGGGAGCCTCTACGAGCAGTACTTC. Amino acids: CASSSGSLYEQYF.